The clone carrying this TCR beta chain was detected once. Its antigen remains unidentified. This sample was taken from a study of CD8 T cells in ankylosing spondylitis. Findings and caveats of the study: It appeared that ankylosing spondylitis blood was characterized by a TCR beta motif of fewer than 10 highly homologous variants.

The CDR3 sequence is 16 residues long. V lost 3 bases and J lost 8; bases outside the gene matches: 10. Quantitative 5'-RACE with molecular barcodes was used to make the TCR beta libraries. TCRdb re-derived calls from the 5' RACE reads in MiXCR, one entry per CDR3 protein. The table records 200,000 or so distinct CDR3 sequences, approximately 24% of them present only once. The clonotype originates from a male donor with ankylosing spondylitis or in good health (not recorded which). Sequencing was done on a sample of blood, either unsorted or a sorted T cell fraction (not recorded which). The chain combines TRBV12-3 or TRBV12-4 with TRBJ1-6; TRBD1 matches 7 bases. Here the CDR3 DNA reads TGTGCCAGCAGTTTCAGGGGGAGGGGGCCCCATTCACCCCTCCACTTT. The encoded protein is CASSFRGRGPHSPLHF.